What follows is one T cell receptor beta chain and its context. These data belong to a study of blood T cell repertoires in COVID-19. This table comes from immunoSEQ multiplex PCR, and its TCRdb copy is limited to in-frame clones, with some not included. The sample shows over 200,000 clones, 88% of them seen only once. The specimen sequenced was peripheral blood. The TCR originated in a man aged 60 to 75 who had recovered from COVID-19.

Here the CDR3 DNA reads TGTGCCAGCAGCCAAGTACTAGCGGGGGGGCGAGAGACCCAGTACTTC. Its protein product is CASSQVLAGGRETQYF. This chain connects TRBV4-2 to TRBJ2-5; TRBD2 aligns across 13 bases. The CDR3 sequence is 16 residues long. The V gene end was trimmed by 1 base and the J gene end by 4 bases; junction bases not matched to a gene: 3. The germline CDR1 and CDR2 sequences are LGHNA and YNFKEQ.